Listed here is a single TCR beta chain. The data derive from a study of blood T cell repertoires in COVID-19. Original processing notes: The assay estimated nucleated cells by amplifying reference gene primers. Using immunoSEQ multiplex PCR, the repertoire was profiled, and TCRdb retains in-frame clones only, with some absent. From that table come the V and J calls and clone size; the DNA was used to work out D and trimming. The sample shows 270,000 or so clones, roughly 93% of them seen only once. Recruitment covered fewer than 25 US areas and drew participants whose ages spanned roughly 18 to 100 years. This TCR came from a woman between 40 and 55 years old with acute COVID-19. Sequencing was done on a sample of PBMCs or T cells enriched from blood (not recorded which).

CDR3 residues: CASSYAPGEQFF. As DNA, the CDR3 is TGTGCCAGCAGTTACGCGCCCGGGGAGCAGTTCTTC. The genes are TRBV6-2 or TRBV6-3 and TRBJ2-1; D is unresolved. The CDR3 has 12 amino acids. CDR1 and CDR2 (germline): MNHEY, SVGEGT. Trimming removed 2 bases at V and 10 bases at J, with 9 bases between.